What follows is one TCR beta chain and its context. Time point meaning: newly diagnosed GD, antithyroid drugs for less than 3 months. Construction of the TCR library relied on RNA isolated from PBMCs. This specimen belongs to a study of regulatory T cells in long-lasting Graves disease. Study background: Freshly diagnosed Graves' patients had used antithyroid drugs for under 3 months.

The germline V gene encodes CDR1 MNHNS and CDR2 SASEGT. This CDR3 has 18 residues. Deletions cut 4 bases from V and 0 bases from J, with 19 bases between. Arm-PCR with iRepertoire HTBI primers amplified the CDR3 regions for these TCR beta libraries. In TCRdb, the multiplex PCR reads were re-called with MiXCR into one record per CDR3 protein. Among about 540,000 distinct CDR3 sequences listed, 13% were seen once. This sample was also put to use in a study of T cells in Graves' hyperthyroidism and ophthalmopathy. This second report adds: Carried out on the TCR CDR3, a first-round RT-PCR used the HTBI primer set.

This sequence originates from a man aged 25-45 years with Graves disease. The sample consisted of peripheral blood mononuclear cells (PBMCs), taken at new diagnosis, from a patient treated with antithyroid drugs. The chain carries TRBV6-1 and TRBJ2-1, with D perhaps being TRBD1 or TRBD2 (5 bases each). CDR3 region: CASSGGPLSDSSYNEQFF. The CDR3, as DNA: TGTGCCAGCAGTGGGGGACCCCTTAGTGATAGCTCCTACAATGAGCAGTTCTTC.